This entry lists 18 T cell receptor beta chains sequenced from one sample in a study of T cell clonality in common variable immunodeficiency. TCRdb's copy holds only in-frame clones and misses some; the assay was immunoSEQ multiplex PCR. The profile covers tens of thousands of clones, none occurring a single time. Sequenced material: peripheral blood mononuclear cells. All receptors derive from a person aged 18-70 years in good health.

This clone was recorded at least ten times. With the read ending 3 residues before the CDR3 end, the germline J gene is used to fill in that end. The chain recombines TRBV30 with TRBJ2-4; D ambiguous. Trimming pared 4 bases from V and 0 bases from J, leaving 10 bases between. Per the germline V gene, CDR1 is GTSNPN and CDR2 is SVGIG (reference sequence). This CDR3 has 14 amino acids. The CDR3 DNA, read in part, is TGTGCCTGGATCCCAGATCTAGCCAAAAACATT. Encoded protein: CAWIPDLAKNI. From start to end, the CDR3 is CAWIPDLAKNIQYF.

This clone was counted ten times or more. The CDR3 end is not reached by the read, which stops 3 residues before it; the germline J gene fills it in. The chain has TRBV20-1 and TRBJ2-2; no clear D. Germline V gene sequence: CDR1 DFQATT, CDR2 SNEGSKA (reference sequence). This CDR3 is 14 amino acids long. The V end was cut by 8 bases, the J end by 0 bases, with 13 bases between. CDR3 sequence reads: CSLSGATNTGELFF. The sequenced part of the CDR3 DNA is TGCAGTCTCTCGGGTGCTACGAACACCGGGGAG.

This clone was seen many times. The missing CDR3 end, 3 residues past where the read stops, is filled in from the germline J gene. This chain links TRBV19 with TRBJ2-1; 8 nucleotides line up with TRBD2. Looked up from germline, CDR1 is LNHDA and CDR2 is SQIVND (reference sequence). This CDR3 is 20 amino acids long. V shed 3 bases and J 0 bases; nucleotides not matched to a gene: 16. The sequenced CDR3 bases are TGTGCCAGTAGTATTTGGGCGACTAGCGCTAGACTGAGCTCCTACAATGAG. The encoded protein is CASSIWATSARLSSYNE. The whole CDR3 region reads CASSIWATSARLSSYNEQFF.

In its sample, this clone was seen many times. With the read ending 3 residues before the CDR3 end, the germline J gene is used to fill in that end. The chain has TRBV18 and TRBJ1-1; D call uncertain. Germline CDR1 KGHSH, CDR2 LQKENI. This CDR3 comprises 14 residues. V shed 6 bases and J shed 2 bases, with 13 bases lying between them. CDR3 sequence: CASSASGSNTEAFF. The CDR3 DNA, read in part, is TGTGCCAGCTCGGCCTCCGGGTCTAACACTGAA.

Ten or more counts support this clone. The read terminates 3 residues before the CDR3 end, so the remaining end is supplied by the germline J gene. This chain joins TRBV20-1 and TRBJ2-7, with 7 bases identical to TRBD1. CDR3 size: 15 residues. Germline CDR1 and CDR2: DFQATT and SNEGSKA (reference sequence). The V segment lost 5 bases and the J segment 2 bases; nucleotides outside the gene matches: 12. CDR3 sequence reads: CSAWGSDRIPYEQYF. CDR3 DNA (partial): TGCAGTGCTTGGGGATCGGACAGGATACCCTACGAG.

The sample holds many counts of this clone. The read falls 3 residues short of the CDR3 end, and the missing part is taken from the germline J gene. The V and J genes are TRBV15 and TRBJ1-1, with 9 bases lining up with TRBD1. The CDR3 totals 19 residues. Looked up from germline, CDR1 is LNHNV and CDR2 is YYDKDF (reference sequence). Germline trimming cut 0 bases from V and 1 base from J; bases unmatched to any gene: 12. CDR3 sequence reads: CATSRDSPRTGVRNTEAFF. The DNA read from the CDR3 is TGTGCCACCAGCAGAGACTCGCCCCGGACAGGGGTAAGGAACACTGAA.

This clone was counted at least ten times. The missing CDR3 end, 3 residues past where the read stops, is filled in from the germline J gene. This chain connects TRBV7-9 to TRBJ1-2; D unclear. The germline V gene encodes CDR1 SEHNR and CDR2 FQNEAQ (reference sequence). The CDR3 totals 15 residues. V was pared by 4 bases and J by 3 bases, with 15 bases between. Here the CDR3 reads CASSSTAAVDYGYTF. CDR3 bases read: TGTGCCAGCAGCTCAACGGCGGCAGTAGACTATGGC.

In its sample, this clone was seen many times. The read finishes 3 residues shy of the CDR3 end, and the germline J gene is used to complete it. V usage is TRBV12-3 or TRBV12-4 and J usage is TRBJ2-2, with 8 nucleotides matching TRBD2. The CDR3 runs 15 residues. Trimming removed 2 bases from V and 1 base from J; junction bases left unmatched: 0. CDR3 DNA (partial): TGTGCCAGCAGTTTAAGCGGGAGGAACACCGGGGAG. The encoded protein is CASSLSGRNTGE. The CDR3 in its entirety is CASSLSGRNTGELFF.

At least ten counts were recorded for this clone. The CDR3: CSVVVSLSSYEQYF. The covered CDR3 bases are TGCAGCGTTGTGGTATCTCTCAGCTCCTACGAG. This chain links TRBV29-1 with TRBJ2-7; no definite D call. The CDR3 extends 3 residues past the end of the read, so its final part is completed from the germline J gene. V was trimmed by 4 bases and J by 0 bases, leaving 13 bases between them. The CDR3 consists of 14 residues. Looked up from germline, CDR1 is SQVTM and CDR2 is ANQGSEA.

This clone was counted ten times or more. The read terminates 3 residues before the CDR3 end, so the remaining end is supplied by the germline J gene. The chain links TRBV10-3 to TRBJ2-6; no clear D. The V and J ends lost 2 bases and 4 bases respectively, with 15 bases between them. Germline values: CDR1 ENHRY, CDR2 SYGVKD. The CDR3 contains 17 residues. CDR3 amino acids: CAISEMEQWSGANVLTF. The part of the CDR3 DNA that was read is TGTGCCATCAGTGAGATGGAACAGTGGTCGGGGGCCAACGTC.

Many counts were recorded for this clone. The DNA ends 3 residues before the CDR3 does, and the rest of the CDR3 is filled in from the germline J gene. The chain has TRBV7-2 and TRBJ2-2; TRBD1 aligns across 8 bases. With 5 bases clipped from V and 5 bases from J, the junction kept 4 bases outside the gene matches. This CDR3 has 14 residues. In germline, CDR1 is SGHTA, CDR2 FQGNSA. The sequenced CDR3 bases are TGTGCCAGCAGCCAGGGGGCAGGGACCGGGGAG. This sequence encodes CASSQGAGTGE. Given in full, the CDR3 is CASSQGAGTGELFF.

This clone came up many times. The CDR3 goes on 3 residues after the read ends, and that part is filled in from the germline J gene. The rearrangement joins TRBV20-1 to TRBJ1-2, with unresolved D. Germline V gives CDR1 DFQATT, CDR2 SNEGSKA (reference sequence). This CDR3 comprises 10 residues. The V end lost 4 bases, the J end lost 4 bases, and 4 bases lay between the germline ends. The CDR3: CSATGYGYTF. The CDR3 bases that were read are TGCAGTGCTACAGGCTATGGC.

This clone was counted ten times or more. The read finishes 3 residues shy of the CDR3 end, and the germline J gene is used to complete it. The V gene is TRBV6-2 or TRBV6-3, the J gene TRBJ2-5; the D gene could be TRBD1 or TRBD2 (6 bases each). The CDR3 sequence is 15 residues long. Trimming removed 5 bases at V and 4 bases at J, with 17 bases between. Germline CDR1 is MNHEY and CDR2 is SVGEGT. The CDR3 sequence is CASSGSIRGGETQYF. The CDR3 bases that were read are TGTGCCAGCAGTGGCTCTATCAGGGGAGGAGAGACC.

Ten or more counts support this clone. Read sequence stops 3 residues before the CDR3 end, and the germline J gene provides the missing end. The V gene is TRBV29-1, the J gene TRBJ1-4, with a tentative D call TRBD1 (6 bases). Germline loops: CDR1 SQVTM, CDR2 ANQGSEA. V was shortened by 7 bases and J by 8 bases, with 14 bases between the two germline ends. This CDR3 spans 12 amino acids. The sequenced CDR3 bases are TGCAGCGGGGGGCGGCAAGAAGAAAAA. Translating it yields CSGGRQEEK. The entire CDR3 protein reads CSGGRQEEKLFF.

Ten or more counts support this clone. The read terminates 3 residues ahead of where the CDR3 ends, so the germline J gene completes it. This chain connects TRBV19 to TRBJ1-2; a possible D gene is TRBD1 (6 bases). CDR1 is LNHDA and CDR2 is SQIVND in the germline V gene (reference sequence). This CDR3 spans 13 amino acids. Partial CDR3 DNA: TGTGCCAGTAGTACAGGGGCTGGTGTGGAC. The encoded protein is CASSTGAGVD. The full CDR3 reads CASSTGAGVDYTF.

The sample holds many counts of this clone. The CDR3 goes on 3 residues after the read ends, and that part is filled in from the germline J gene. The V gene is TRBV12-3 or TRBV12-4, the J gene TRBJ1-6; 10 bases match TRBD1. The CDR3 contains 15 residues. The ends lost 3 bases at V and 9 bases at J; junction bases unmatched: 5. The CDR3 sequence is CASSFRQGAGSPLHF. Incomplete CDR3 DNA: TGTGCCAGCAGTTTCCGACAGGGGGCTGGTTCACCC.

This clone was counted many times. This CDR3 is CSVGQGAHEQYF. The sequenced CDR3 bases are TGCAGCGTTGGGCAGGGGGCGCACGAG. V gene TRBV29-1 combines with J gene TRBJ2-7; TRBD1 matches 8 bases. The CDR3 end lies 3 residues beyond the end of the read and is filled in from the germline J gene. Losses at the gene ends were 4 bases for V and 5 bases for J; bases not matched to a gene: 4. Per germline, CDR1 SQVTM and CDR2 ANQGSEA. CDR3 length equals 12 residues.

This clone was counted at least ten times. From the germline J gene comes the end of the CDR3, since the read stops 3 residues before it. The J gene is TRBJ2-1, the V gene TRBV7-9, with 9 bases lining up with TRBD1. CDR3 length: 15 amino acids. Germline CDR1 and CDR2: SEHNR and FQNEAQ (reference sequence). V lost 3 bases to trimming and J lost 6 bases; unmatched junction nucleotides: 6. CDR3 residues: CASSFGTGSLNEQFF. CDR3 DNA, as far as it was read: TGTGCCAGCAGCTTTGGGACAGGGTCCCTCAATGAG.